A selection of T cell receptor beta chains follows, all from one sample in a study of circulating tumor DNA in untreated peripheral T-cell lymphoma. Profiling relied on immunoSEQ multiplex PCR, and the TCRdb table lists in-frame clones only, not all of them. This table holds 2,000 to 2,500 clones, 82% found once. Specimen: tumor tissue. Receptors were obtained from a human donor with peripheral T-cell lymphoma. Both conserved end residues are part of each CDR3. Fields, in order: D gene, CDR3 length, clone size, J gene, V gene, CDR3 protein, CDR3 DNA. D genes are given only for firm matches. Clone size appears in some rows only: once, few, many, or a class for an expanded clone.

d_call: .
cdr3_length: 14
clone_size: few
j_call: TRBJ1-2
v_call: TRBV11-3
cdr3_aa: CASSLVGDGYGYTF
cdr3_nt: TGTGCCAGCAGCTTGGTCGGGGATGGCTATGGCTACACCTTC

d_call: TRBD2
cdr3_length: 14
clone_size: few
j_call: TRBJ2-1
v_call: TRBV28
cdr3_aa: CASSSAGGYNEQFF
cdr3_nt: TGTGCCAGCAGTTCAGCGGGGGGGTACAATGAGCAGTTCTTC

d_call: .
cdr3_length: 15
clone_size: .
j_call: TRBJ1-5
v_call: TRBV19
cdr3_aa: CASSIGTGRAQPQHF
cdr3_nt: TGTGCCAGTAGTATAGGGACCGGACGCGCCCAGCCCCAGCATTTT

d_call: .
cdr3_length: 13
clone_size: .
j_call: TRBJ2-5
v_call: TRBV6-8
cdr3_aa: CASSLRMRETQYF
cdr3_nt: TGTGCCAGCAGTTTACGGATGAGGGAGACCCAGTACTTC

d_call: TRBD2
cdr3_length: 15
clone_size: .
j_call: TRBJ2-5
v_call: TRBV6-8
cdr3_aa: CATSSGLAAKETQYF
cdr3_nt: TGTGCCACTTCGTCGGGACTAGCGGCGAAAGAGACCCAGTACTTC

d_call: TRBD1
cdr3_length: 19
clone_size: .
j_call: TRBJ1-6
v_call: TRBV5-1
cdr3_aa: CASSLRPGTQGANNSPLHF
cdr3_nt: TGCGCCAGCAGCTTGAGACCGGGCACACAGGGGGCGAATAATTCACCCCTCCACTTT

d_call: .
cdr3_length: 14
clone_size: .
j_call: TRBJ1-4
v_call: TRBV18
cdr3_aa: CASSPGQGNEKLFF
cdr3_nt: TGTGCCAGCTCACCGGGACAAGGAAATGAAAAACTGTTTTTT

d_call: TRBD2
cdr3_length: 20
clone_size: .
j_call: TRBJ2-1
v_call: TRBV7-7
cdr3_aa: CASSLDSGLAGLRPYNEQFF
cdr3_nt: TGTGCCAGCAGCTTGGACTCGGGACTAGCGGGACTCCGCCCCTACAATGAGCAGTTCTTC

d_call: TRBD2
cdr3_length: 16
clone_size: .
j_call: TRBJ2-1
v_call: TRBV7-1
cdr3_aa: CASSSFLVAGNNEQFF
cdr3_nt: TGTGCCAGCAGCTCCTTTCTGGTAGCGGGCAACAATGAGCAGTTCTTC

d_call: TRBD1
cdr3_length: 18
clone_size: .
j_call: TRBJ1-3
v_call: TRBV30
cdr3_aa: CAWQPGQVDIWFVNTIYF
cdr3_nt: TGTGCCTGGCAACCGGGACAGGTCGATATATGGTTTGTAAACACCATATATTTT

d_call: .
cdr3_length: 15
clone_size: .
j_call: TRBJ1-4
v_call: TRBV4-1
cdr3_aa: CASSRGTTSNEKLFF
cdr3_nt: TGCGCCAGCAGCCGGGGGACGACCTCTAATGAAAAACTGTTTTTT

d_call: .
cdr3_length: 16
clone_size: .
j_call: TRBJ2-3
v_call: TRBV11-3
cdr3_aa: CASSLGFRDEADTQYF
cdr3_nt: TGTGCCAGCAGCTTAGGTTTTCGGGATGAGGCAGATACGCAGTATTTT

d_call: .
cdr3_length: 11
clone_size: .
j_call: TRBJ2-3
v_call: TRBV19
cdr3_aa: CASSVTDTQYF
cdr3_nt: TGTGCCAGTAGTGTAACAGATACGCAGTATTTT

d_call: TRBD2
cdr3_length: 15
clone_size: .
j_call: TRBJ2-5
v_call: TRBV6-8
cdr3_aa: CASSGLAGSQETQYF
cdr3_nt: TGTGCCAGCAGTGGACTAGCGGGGTCTCAAGAGACCCAGTACTTC

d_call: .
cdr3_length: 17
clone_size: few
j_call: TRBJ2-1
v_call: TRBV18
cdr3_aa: CASSPSPSRELVNEQFF
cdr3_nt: TGTGCCAGCTCACCATCGCCCTCCCGGGAGCTCGTTAATGAGCAGTTCTTC

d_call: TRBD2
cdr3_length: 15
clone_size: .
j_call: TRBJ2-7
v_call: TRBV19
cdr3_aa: CASSIGTSGINEQYF
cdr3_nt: TGTGCCAGTAGTATAGGGACTAGCGGGATCAACGAGCAGTACTTC

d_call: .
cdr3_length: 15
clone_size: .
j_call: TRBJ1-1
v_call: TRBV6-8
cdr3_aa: CASSYPSKGNTEAFF
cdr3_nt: TGTGCCAGCAGTTACCCCTCGAAGGGTAACACTGAAGCTTTCTTT

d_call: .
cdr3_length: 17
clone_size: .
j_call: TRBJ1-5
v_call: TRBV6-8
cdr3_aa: CASTPSGGRFSNQPQHF
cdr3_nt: TGTGCCAGCACCCCTAGCGGGGGTCGCTTTTCGAATCAGCCCCAGCATTTT

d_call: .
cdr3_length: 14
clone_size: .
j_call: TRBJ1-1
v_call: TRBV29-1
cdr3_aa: CSITGRTKNTEAFF
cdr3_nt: TGCAGCATCACGGGCCGCACAAAGAACACTGAAGCTTTCTTT

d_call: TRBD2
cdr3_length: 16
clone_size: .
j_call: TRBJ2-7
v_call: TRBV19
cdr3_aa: CASSYSSGLIPYEQYF
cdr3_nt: TGTGCCAGTAGTTATTCTAGCGGGCTTATACCCTACGAGCAGTACTTC

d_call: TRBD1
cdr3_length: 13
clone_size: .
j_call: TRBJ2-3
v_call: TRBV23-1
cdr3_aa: CASSQQGTDTQYF
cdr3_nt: TGCGCCAGCAGCCAACAGGGGACGGATACGCAGTATTTT

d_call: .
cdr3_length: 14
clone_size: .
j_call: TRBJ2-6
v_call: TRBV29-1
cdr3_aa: CSVSIDSGANVLTF
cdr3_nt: TGCAGCGTTTCTATCGACTCTGGGGCCAACGTCCTGACTTTC

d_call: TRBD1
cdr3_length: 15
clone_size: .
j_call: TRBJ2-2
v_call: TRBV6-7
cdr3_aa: CASSYGTGVEGELFF
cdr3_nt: TGTGCCAGCAGTTACGGGACAGGGGTCGAAGGGGAGCTGTTTTTT

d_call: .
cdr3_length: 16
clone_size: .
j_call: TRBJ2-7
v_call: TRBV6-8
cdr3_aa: CASSYHLEGEGYEQYF
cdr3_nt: TGTGCCAGCAGTTACCACTTGGAGGGAGAAGGGTACGAGCAGTACTTC

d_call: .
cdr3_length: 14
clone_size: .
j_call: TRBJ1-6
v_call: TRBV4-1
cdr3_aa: CASSQGSYNSPLHF
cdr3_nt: TGCGCCAGCTCCCAAGGCTCCTATAATTCACCCCTCCACTTT

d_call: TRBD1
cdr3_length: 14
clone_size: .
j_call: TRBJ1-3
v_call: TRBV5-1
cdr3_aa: CASSPTDRFNTIYF
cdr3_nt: TGCGCCAGCAGCCCGACGGACAGGTTTAACACCATATATTTT

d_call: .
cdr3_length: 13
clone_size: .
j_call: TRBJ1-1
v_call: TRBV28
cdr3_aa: CASSLRMNTEAFF
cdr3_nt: TGTGCCAGCAGTTTAAGGATGAACACTGAAGCTTTCTTT

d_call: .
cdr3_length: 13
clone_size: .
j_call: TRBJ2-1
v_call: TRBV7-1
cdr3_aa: CASRIWGFNEQFF
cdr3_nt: TGTGCCAGCAGAATCTGGGGTTTCAATGAGCAGTTCTTC

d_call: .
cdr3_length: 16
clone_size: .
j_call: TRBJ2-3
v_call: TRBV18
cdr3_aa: CASSAQQGGRADTQYF
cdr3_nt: TGTGCCAGCTCGGCCCAGCAAGGGGGACGGGCAGATACGCAGTATTTT

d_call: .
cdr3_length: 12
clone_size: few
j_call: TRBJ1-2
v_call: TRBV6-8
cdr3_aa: CASRSGPLGYTF
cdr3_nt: TGTGCCAGCAGATCGGGTCCCCTCGGCTACACCTTC

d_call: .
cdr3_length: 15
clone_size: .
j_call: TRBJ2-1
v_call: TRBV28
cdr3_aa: CASSYGGSSYNEQFF
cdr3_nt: TGTGCCAGCAGCTACGGGGGAAGCTCCTACAATGAGCAGTTCTTC

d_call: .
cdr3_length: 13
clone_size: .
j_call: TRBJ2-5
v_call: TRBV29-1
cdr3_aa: CSVVVGAGETQYF
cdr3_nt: TGCAGCGTCGTAGTGGGAGCCGGGGAGACCCAGTACTTC

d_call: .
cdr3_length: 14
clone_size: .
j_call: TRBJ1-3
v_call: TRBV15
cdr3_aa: CATSKGGRGNTIYF
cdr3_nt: TGTGCCACCAGCAAGGGAGGGAGAGGAAACACCATATATTTT

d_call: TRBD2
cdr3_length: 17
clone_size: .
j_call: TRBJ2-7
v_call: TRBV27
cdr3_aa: CASSLSRLAGGLYEQYF
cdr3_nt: TGTGCCAGCAGTTTATCACGACTAGCGGGAGGGCTCTACGAGCAGTACTTC

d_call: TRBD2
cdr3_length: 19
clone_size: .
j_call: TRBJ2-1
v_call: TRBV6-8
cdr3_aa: CASSYPPPGLAGGVNEQFF
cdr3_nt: TGTGCCAGCAGTTACCCCCCCCCGGGACTAGCGGGAGGGGTCAATGAGCAGTTCTTC

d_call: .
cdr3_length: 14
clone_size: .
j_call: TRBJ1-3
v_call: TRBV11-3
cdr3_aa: CASSGRGAGNTIYF
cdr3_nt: TGTGCCAGCAGCGGGAGGGGGGCTGGAAACACCATATATTTT

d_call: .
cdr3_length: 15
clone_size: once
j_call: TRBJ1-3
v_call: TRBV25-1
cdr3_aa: CASSALLGAGNTIYF
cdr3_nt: TGTGCCAGCAGTGCATTGCTCGGGGCGGGAAACACCATATATTTT

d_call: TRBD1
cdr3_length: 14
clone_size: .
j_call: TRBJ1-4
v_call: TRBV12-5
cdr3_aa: CASIGTENYEKLFF
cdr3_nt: TGTGCCAGTATCGGGACAGAAAACTATGAAAAACTGTTTTTT

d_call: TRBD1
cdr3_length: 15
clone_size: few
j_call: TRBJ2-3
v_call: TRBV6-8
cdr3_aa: CASSDSGQGADTQYF
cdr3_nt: TGTGCCAGCAGTGACTCGGGACAGGGGGCAGATACGCAGTATTTT

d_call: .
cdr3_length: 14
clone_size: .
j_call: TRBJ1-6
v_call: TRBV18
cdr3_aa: CASSPAFQNSPLHF
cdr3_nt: TGTGCCAGCTCACCAGCTTTTCAAAATTCACCCCTCCACTTT

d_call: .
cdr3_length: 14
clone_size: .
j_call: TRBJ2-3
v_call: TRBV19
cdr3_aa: CASHSSWSTDTQYF
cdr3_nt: TGTGCCAGTCACTCTAGCTGGAGCACAGATACGCAGTATTTT

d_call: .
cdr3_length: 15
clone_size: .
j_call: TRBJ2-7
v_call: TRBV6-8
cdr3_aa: CASSLLPRERYEQYF
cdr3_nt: TGTGCCAGCAGTCTTCTCCCCCGGGAGCGCTACGAGCAGTACTTC

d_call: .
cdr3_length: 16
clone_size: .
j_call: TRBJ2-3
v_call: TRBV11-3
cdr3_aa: CASSPTTGISTDTQYF
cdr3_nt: TGTGCCAGCAGCCCAACTACAGGGATCAGCACAGATACGCAGTATTTT

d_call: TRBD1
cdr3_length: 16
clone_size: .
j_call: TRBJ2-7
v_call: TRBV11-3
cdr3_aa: CASSLPGTGGSYEQYF
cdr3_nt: TGTGCCAGCAGCTTGCCCGGGACAGGGGGCTCCTACGAGCAGTACTTC

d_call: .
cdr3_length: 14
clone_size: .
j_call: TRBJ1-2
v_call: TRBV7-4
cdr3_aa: CASSLVGDGYGYTF
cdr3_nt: TGTGCCAGCAGCTTGGTAGGGGACGGCTATGGCTACACCTTC

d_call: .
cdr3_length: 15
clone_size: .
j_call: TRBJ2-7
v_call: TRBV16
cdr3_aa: CASSQSGQGGYEQYF
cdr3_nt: TGTGCCAGCAGCCAATCCGGCCAGGGGGGGTACGAGCAGTACTTC

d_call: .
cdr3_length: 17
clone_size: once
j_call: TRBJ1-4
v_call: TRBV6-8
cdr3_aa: CASSQLGPGGSNEKLFF
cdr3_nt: TGTGCCAGCAGTCAACTCGGGCCCGGCGGGTCTAATGAAAAACTGTTTTTT

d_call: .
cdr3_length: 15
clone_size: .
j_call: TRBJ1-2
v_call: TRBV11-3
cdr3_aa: CASSYRGSANYGYTF
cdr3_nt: TGTGCCAGCAGCTATCGGGGCTCCGCTAACTATGGCTACACCTTC

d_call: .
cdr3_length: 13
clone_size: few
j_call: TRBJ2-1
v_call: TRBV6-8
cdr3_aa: CASSLGHLDEQFF
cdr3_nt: TGTGCCAGCAGTCTGGGACACCTGGATGAGCAGTTCTTC

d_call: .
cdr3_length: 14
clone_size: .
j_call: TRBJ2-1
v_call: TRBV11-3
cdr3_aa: CASSLVSQGKEQFF
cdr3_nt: TGTGCCAGCAGCTTAGTAAGTCAGGGAAAGGAGCAGTTCTTC

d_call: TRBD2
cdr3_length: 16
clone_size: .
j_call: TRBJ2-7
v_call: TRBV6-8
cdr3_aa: CASSYRASGSYYEQYF
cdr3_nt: TGTGCCAGCAGTTACAGGGCTAGCGGGAGTTACTACGAGCAGTACTTC

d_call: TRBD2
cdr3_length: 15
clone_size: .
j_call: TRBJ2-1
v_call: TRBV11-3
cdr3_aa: CASSPGTSGNNEQFF
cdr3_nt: TGTGCCAGCAGCCCCGGGACTAGCGGTAACAATGAGCAGTTCTTC

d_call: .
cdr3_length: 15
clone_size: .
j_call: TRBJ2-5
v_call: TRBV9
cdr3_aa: CASSEDGGSRETQYF
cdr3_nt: TGTGCCAGCAGCGAGGACGGGGGCTCCCGAGAGACCCAGTACTTC

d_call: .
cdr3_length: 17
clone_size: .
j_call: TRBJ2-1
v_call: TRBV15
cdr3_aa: CATSRDSPYSSYNEQFF
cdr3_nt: TGTGCCACCAGCAGAGATAGCCCCTATAGCTCCTACAATGAGCAGTTCTTC